This TCR beta chain was sequenced during a study of T cells in Graves' hyperthyroidism and ophthalmopathy. Overall study findings and caveats: Blood shared most expanded thyroid clonotypes above 0.001. Separating ophthalmopathy from stable hyperthyroidism was achieved by a 13 V-J model.

With duration under 3 months, ophthalmopathy was active: Clinical Activity Score at least 3, NOSPECS at least 4. This sample holds PBMCs from approximately 10 ml fresh peripheral blood. TCR beta CDR3 regions were amplified from RNA. A first-round RT-PCR of the TCR CDR3 used the HTBI primer set. Each CDR3 protein is one row after TCRdb ran MiXCR on the multiplex PCR reads. The data show around 570,000 distinct CDR3 sequences, 15% to 20% seen once. Per the germline V gene, CDR1 is WNHNN and CDR2 is SYGVQD (reference sequence). The CDR3 consists of 13 residues. V was trimmed by 2 bases and J by 9 bases, leaving 8 bases between them. Regarding this clonotype: No antigen is known for it.

Sequenced: blood. This clonotype originated in a man in his forties or fifties with Graves' ophthalmopathy. J is TRBJ1-6 and V is TRBV10-1; D is unresolved. In DNA form, the CDR3 reads TGCGCCAGCAGTGAGGGCATAAGTTCACCCCTCCACTTT. This translates into CASSEGISSPLHF.